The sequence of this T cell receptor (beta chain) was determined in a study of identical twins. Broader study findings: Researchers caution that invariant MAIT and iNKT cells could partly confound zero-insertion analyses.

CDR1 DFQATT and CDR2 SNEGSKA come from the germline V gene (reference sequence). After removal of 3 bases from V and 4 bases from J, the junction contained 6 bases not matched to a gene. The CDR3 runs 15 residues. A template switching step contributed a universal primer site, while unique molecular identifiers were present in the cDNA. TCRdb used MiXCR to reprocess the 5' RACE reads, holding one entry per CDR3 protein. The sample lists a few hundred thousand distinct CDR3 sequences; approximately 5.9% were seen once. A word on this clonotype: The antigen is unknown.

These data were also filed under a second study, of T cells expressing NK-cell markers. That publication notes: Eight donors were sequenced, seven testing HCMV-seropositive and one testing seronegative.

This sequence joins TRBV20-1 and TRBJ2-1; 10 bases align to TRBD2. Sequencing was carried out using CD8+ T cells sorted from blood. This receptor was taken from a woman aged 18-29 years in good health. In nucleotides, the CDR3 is TGCAGTGCTAGGGGGAGCGGGAGGGATTACAATGAGCAGTTCTTC. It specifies CSARGSGRDYNEQFF.